Sequencing of this TCR beta chain was carried out in a study of blood T cells in healthy people across ages. Alongside a J-beta primer mix, a sample-barcoded 5' primer served in a second PCR lasting roughly 6 to 12 cycles. All cDNA molecules were each tagged by a template-switch adaptor with 12 random nucleotides. TCRdb ran MiXCR on the 5' RACE reads and lists one entry per CDR3 protein. The sample yields around 1,700,000 distinct CDR3 sequences, 25% to 30% seen once. Whole-study findings and limits: Not knowing donor CMV status may have confounded expanded clonotype changes.

This clonotype turned up a few times. The antigen remains undetermined. This CDR3 is built from 14 residues. CDR1 and CDR2 from the germline V gene are SGHVS and FNYEAQ. Trimming removed 4 bases from V and 6 bases from J, with 15 bases in between. Sequenced sample: blood. This TCR was sampled from a woman aged 25-40 years in good health. The rearrangement uses TRBV7-6 and TRBJ1-2, with D possibly TRBD1 on 5 matching bases. CDR3: CASSSRFRGNGYTF. In nucleotides, the CDR3 is TGTGCCAGCAGCTCGCGTTTCCGGGGGAATGGCTACACCTTC.